The 18 T cell receptor beta chains below were found in one sample sequenced in a study of a mutant IDH1 vaccine in newly diagnosed glioma. Time point specified: week 35, safety follow-up. The investigators gave 300 ug of mutant IDH1 20-mer peptide in each vaccine dose, together with topical imiquimod. Their specific antigens are unknown. Sequenced by immunoSEQ multiplex PCR; TCRdb stores in-frame clones only, minus some. Of about 69,000 clones detected, 85% to 90% appear once; the ten largest clones hold 1.5% to 2.5%. Source: PBMCs, taken from a glioma patient whose treatment included an IDH1 peptide vaccine. The origin of the receptors is a man under 40 with glioma.

A few counts support this clone. The CDR3 loop reads CASRQAMNTEAFF. CDR3 nucleotide sequence: TGTGCCAGCCGACAGGCCATGAACACTGAAGCTTTCTTT. V and J are TRBV18 and TRBJ1-1; possibly TRBD1 for D (6 bases). Germline V gives CDR1 KGHSH, CDR2 LQKENI. The CDR3 totals 13 residues. V was pared by 8 bases and J by 0 bases, with 10 bases between.

V is TRBV19 and J is TRBJ1-2; no clear D. The CDR3 contains 14 residues. Trimming cost V 5 bases and J 2 bases, with 12 bases left between them. Looked up from germline, CDR1 is LNHDA and CDR2 is SQIVND (reference sequence). The CDR3 protein is CASSPLRANYGYTF. The CDR3 DNA reads as TGTGCCAGTAGTCCCCTGAGGGCCAACTATGGCTACACCTTC.

The J gene is TRBJ2-3, the V gene TRBV5-1, with a possible D match to TRBD1 (6 bases). Germline assignment: CDR1 SGHRS and CDR2 YFSETQ. This CDR3 comprises 14 residues. Trimming left V 4 bases short and J 1 base short, with 10 bases between. The CDR3 coding sequence is TGCGCCAGCAGCCACGACAGGCGCACAGATACGCAGTATTTT. It yields the protein CASSHDRRTDTQYF.

This chain connects TRBV6-1 to TRBJ1-5; D call uncertain. CDR1 is MNHNS, CDR2 SASEGT, per germline. V gave up 4 bases and J gave up 0 bases, with 10 bases separating them. The length of the CDR3 is 15 residues. In nucleotides, the CDR3 is TGTGCCAGCAGTGGAGACACAACTAGCAATCAGCCCCAGCATTTT. Translated, it gives CASSGDTTSNQPQHF.

Comments on this clone: The conserved phenylalanine or tryptophan is not found at the CDR3 terminus, so this likely reflects a read error. The chain uses TRBV5-1 and TRBJ1-1; D unresolved. CDR3 length equals 13 residues. Trimming removed 5 bases from V and 1 base from J, with 9 bases in between. CDR1 SGHRS and CDR2 YFSETQ come from the germline V gene. The CDR3 DNA sequence: TGCGCCAGCAGTGGGCTCTCGAACACTGAAGCTTTCTCT. Amino acids: CASSGLSNTEAFS.

This rearrangement joins TRBV5-1 to TRBJ2-3; 10 positions match TRBD2. This CDR3 comprises 18 residues. Germline V gene data show CDR1 as SGHRS and CDR2 as YFSETQ. V shed 0 bases and J 3 bases; nucleotides not matched to a gene: 10. The CDR3 nucleotides are TGCGCCAGCAGCTTGGACCAGCGGGAGGGCTCCATAACAGATACGCAGTATTTT. Protein sequence: CASSLDQREGSITDTQYF.

This rearrangement joins TRBV7-2 to TRBJ1-1, with a weak D call TRBD1 (5 bases). This CDR3 region has 14 residues. The ends were cut back, 1 base at V and 8 bases at J, with 14 bases in the middle. Germline CDR1 is SGHTA and CDR2 is FQGNSA. Here the CDR3 DNA reads TGTGCCAGCAGCTTAGGCGGAGTGCGGGGGGAAGCTTTCTTT. This sequence encodes CASSLGGVRGEAFF.

The rearrangement links TRBV29-1 to TRBJ2-5; D is undetermined. Trimming stripped 4 bases from V and 5 bases from J, with 14 bases between. This CDR3 is 13 amino acids long. The germline V gene encodes CDR1 SQVTM and CDR2 ANQGSEA. CDR3 loop: CSVGPAARETQYF. The CDR3 DNA reads TGCAGCGTTGGACCAGCAGCGAGGGAGACCCAGTACTTC. Variable domain in full (rest from reference TRBV29-1 and TRBJ2-5): SAVISQKPSRDICQRGTSLTIQCQVDSQVTMMFWYRQQPGQSLTLIATANQGSEATYESGFVIDKFPISRPNLTFSTLTVSNMSPEDSSIYLCSVGPAARETQYFGPGTRLLVL.

The chain employs TRBV10-1 and TRBJ2-3; weak D call: TRBD1 (6 bases). Germline V gene lookup returns CDR1 WNHNN and CDR2 SYGVQD (reference sequence). The CDR3 totals 16 residues. Trimming removed 3 bases from V and 7 bases from J, with 20 bases in between. CDR3 in amino acids: CASSESVGQGRYTQYF. As DNA, the CDR3 is TGCGCCAGCAGTGAATCCGTGGGGCAGGGGAGATATACGCAGTATTTT.

The V and J genes are TRBV7-2 and TRBJ1-2; D is ambiguous. Trimming took off 1 base at V and 8 bases at J, with 8 bases between the two ends. This CDR3 comprises 12 residues. The germline CDR1 and CDR2 sequences are SGHTA and FQGNSA. CDR3 DNA: TGTGCCAGCAGCTTAGGGCCCGGGGGCTACACCTTC. It encodes CASSLGPGGYTF. The variable domain in full, with the rest retrieved from reference TRBV7-2 and TRBJ1-2, is GAGVSQSPSNKVTEKGKDVELRCDPISGHTALYWYRQSLGQGLEFLIYFQGNSAPDKSGLPSDRFSAERTGGSVSTLTIQRTQQEDSAVYLCASSLGPGGYTFGSGTRLTVV.

The chain combines TRBV30 with TRBJ1-1, with 7 positions matching TRBD1. The V gene end was trimmed by 0 bases and the J gene end by 4 bases; junction bases not matched to a gene: 2. This CDR3 is 13 amino acids long. The germline V gene encodes CDR1 GTSNPN and CDR2 SVGIG (reference sequence). The CDR3 nucleotides read TGTGCCTGGAGTGTACACAGGGGCACTGAAGCTTTCTTT. As protein: CAWSVHRGTEAFF.

V usage is TRBV4-1 and J usage is TRBJ2-7; no clear D. Germline lookup yields CDR1 MGHRA and CDR2 YSYEKL. This CDR3 region has 15 residues. V lost 0 bases to trimming and J lost 2 bases, with 11 bases between them. CDR3 loop: CASSQDLGNTYEQYF. The CDR3 DNA reads TGCGCCAGCAGCCAAGATTTGGGCAACACCTACGAGCAGTACTTC.

This clone has just one count. The V call is TRBV13, the J call TRBJ2-3; 8 bases match TRBD2. V trimming: 4 bases; J trimming: 3 bases; junction bases outside the gene matches: 12. The CDR3 loop spans 17 amino acids. CDR1 and CDR2 (germline): PRHDT, FYEKMQ (reference sequence). CDR3 nucleotides: TGTGCCAGCAGCTCGTACTTCAGCGGGAGTGGGACAGATACGCAGTATTTT. It encodes CASSSYFSGSGTDTQYF.

This sequence joins TRBV9 and TRBJ1-6; D unclear. Trimming shortened V by 4 bases and J by 8 bases, and 16 bases separated the two germline ends. The CDR3 length is 15 residues. Looked up from germline, CDR1 is SGDLS and CDR2 is YYNGEE. CDR3 amino acids: CASSPRLGMDSPLHF. DNA for the CDR3: TGTGCCAGCAGCCCCAGGTTGGGTATGGATTCACCCCTCCACTTT.

The V gene is TRBV6-4, the J gene TRBJ2-2, with 9 bases that match TRBD2. J lost 0 bases, V lost 4 bases, and 3 bases had no gene match. The CDR3 has 16 residues. Germline V CDR1 and CDR2: MRHNA, SNTAGT. CDR3 sequence: CASSALAGANTGELFF. CDR3 sequence (DNA): TGTGCCAGCAGTGCCTTAGCGGGGGCGAACACCGGGGAGCTGTTTTTT.

This rearrangement joins TRBV18 to TRBJ1-4; D is perhaps TRBD1 (6 bases). CDR1 KGHSH and CDR2 LQKENI come from the germline V gene. The length of the CDR3 is 13 residues. Trimming stripped 5 bases from V and 5 bases from J, with 9 bases between. CDR3 amino acids: CASSTGQNEKLFF. The CDR3 coding sequence is TGTGCCAGCTCAACAGGGCAGAATGAAAAACTGTTTTTT.

The chain carries TRBV9 and TRBJ2-5, with 14 bases lining up with TRBD2. The CDR3 consists of 16 residues. From germline, CDR1 is SGDLS and CDR2 YYNGEE. V was clipped by 4 bases and J by 5 bases; unmatched bases: 7. CDR3 in amino acids: CASSQTSGRVGETQYF. The CDR3 nucleotides are TGTGCCAGCAGCCAGACTAGCGGGAGGGTAGGCGAGACCCAGTACTTC.

The rearrangement links TRBV7-6 to TRBJ2-1, with D possibly matching TRBD1 (5 bases). Trimming stripped 4 bases from V and 5 bases from J, with 15 bases between. The germline CDR1 and CDR2 sequences are SGHVS and FNYEAQ. CDR3 length: 15 residues. DNA of the CDR3: TGTGCCAGCAGCTACCTAAGGACATCTCACAATGAGCAGTTCTTC. Translated, it gives CASSYLRTSHNEQFF.